This entry lists 6 T cell receptor beta chains sequenced from one sample in a study of shared clonotypes between healthy human individuals. Repertoires were generated with immunoSEQ multiplex PCR, while TCRdb's copy carries only in-frame clones and drops some. Of 780,000 or so clones detected, roughly 72% appear once; the ten largest clones hold approximately 1.7%. Sample: memory CD4+ T cells sorted from blood. Subset: CD45RA-negative fraction. The source of these receptors is a woman younger than 45 in good health.

This clone has just a few counts. The chain is built from TRBV19 and TRBJ2-1, with 7 bases that match TRBD2. This CDR3 is 14 amino acids long. From germline, CDR1 is LNHDA and CDR2 SQIVND (reference sequence). The V segment lost 3 bases and the J segment 8 bases; nucleotides outside the gene matches: 7. CDR3: CASSIDGRIDEQFF. CDR3 sequence (DNA): TGTGCCAGTAGTATTGACGGGAGGATCGATGAGCAGTTCTTC.

The chain recombines TRBV4-1 with TRBJ2-2; weak D call: TRBD2 (5 bases). The V end lost 0 bases, the J end lost 1 base, and 9 bases lay between the germline ends. The V gene's germline CDR1 is MGHRA and CDR2 YSYEKL. The CDR3 spans 16 residues. The CDR3 nucleotides read TGCGCCAGCAGCCAAGACCAAGCGGTGAACACCGGGGAGCTGTTTTTT. It translates to CASSQDQAVNTGELFF.

J is TRBJ2-7 and V is TRBV28, with D tentatively TRBD1 or TRBD2 (5 bases each). Deletions cut 6 bases from V and 1 base from J, with 16 bases between. The CDR3 is made up of 15 amino acids. Germline V gene data show CDR1 as MDHEN and CDR2 as SYDVKM. The CDR3 here is CASSQPGTRSYEQYF. The CDR3 bases are TGTGCCAGCAGCCAACCAGGGACGCGGTCCTACGAGCAGTACTTC.

This clone has only one observation. V gene TRBV25-1 combines with J gene TRBJ2-7; TRBD1 might be the D (5 bases). The V end lost 7 bases, the J end lost 3 bases, and 16 bases lay between the germline ends. Germline lookup yields CDR1 MGHDK and CDR2 SYGVNS. The CDR3 consists of 14 residues. The CDR3 region is CASTEQRGGYEQYF. The CDR3, as DNA: TGTGCCAGCACCGAACAAAGGGGCGGCTACGAGCAGTACTTC.

In its sample, this clone was seen once. The J gene is TRBJ2-1, the V gene TRBV5-5; D perhaps matches TRBD2 (6 bases). The CDR3 length is 13 residues. Deletions cut 0 bases from V and 6 bases from J, with 7 bases between. Germline V gives CDR1 SGHKS, CDR2 YYEKEE (reference sequence). CDR3 in amino acids: CASSLGGINEQFF. The CDR3 DNA reads as TGTGCCAGCAGCTTGGGCGGGATCAATGAGCAGTTCTTC.

The chain is built from TRBV28 and TRBJ1-2, with 8 nucleotides matching TRBD1. Germline trimming cut 4 bases from V and 6 bases from J; bases unmatched to any gene: 7. CDR3 length: 14 residues. CDR1 is MDHEN, CDR2 SYDVKM, per germline. The CDR3 nucleotides are TGTGCCAGCAGTTCACAGGGGGAGATCGATGGCTACACCTTC. It is translated as CASSSQGEIDGYTF.